This TCR beta chain was recorded in a study of CD8+CD57+ T cells in acquired aplastic anemia. The template for TCR beta VDJ and CDR3 sequence profiling was genomic DNA. Via MiXCR, TCRdb re-called the reads, giving one row per CDR3 protein. The sample lists about 160,000 distinct CDR3 sequences; 71% were seen once. The CDR3 is 12 residues long. Between the trimmed V and J ends, which lost 2 bases and 6 bases, there was a span of 8 bases. Germline CDR1 is MNHEY and CDR2 is SVGEGT. All sequencing subjects had displayed CD8+CD57+ cell expansion on flow cytometry. The source is a human donor with aplastic anemia. Sequenced: sorted CD4+, CD8+, or CD8+CD57+ T cells (not recorded which) from PBMCs. The V gene is TRBV6-2 or TRBV6-3, the J gene TRBJ2-7; D could derive from TRBD1 or TRBD2 (5 bases each). CDR3 residues: CASSYLGTEQYF. CDR3 DNA sequence: TGTGCCAGCAGTTACCTCGGGACCGAGCAGTACTTC.